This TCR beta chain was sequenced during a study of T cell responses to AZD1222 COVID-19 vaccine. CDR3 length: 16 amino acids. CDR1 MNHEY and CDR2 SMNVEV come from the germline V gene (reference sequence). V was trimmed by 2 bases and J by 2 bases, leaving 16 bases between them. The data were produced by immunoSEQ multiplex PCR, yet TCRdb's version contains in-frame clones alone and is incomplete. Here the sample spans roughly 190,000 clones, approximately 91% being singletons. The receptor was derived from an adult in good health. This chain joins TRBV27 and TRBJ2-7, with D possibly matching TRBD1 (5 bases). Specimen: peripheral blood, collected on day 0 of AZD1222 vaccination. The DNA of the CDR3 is TGTGCCAGCAGTTTAGTCCCAGAACAGGCGGCCTACGAGCAGTACTTC. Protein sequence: CASSLVPEQAAYEQYF.